A selection of T cell receptor beta chains follows, all from one sample in a study of shared clonotypes between healthy human individuals. Assay used: immunoSEQ multiplex PCR; TCRdb lists only in-frame clones, some missing. The data contain about 1,500,000 clones, roughly 96% of them singletons. The sample taken for sequencing was naive CD4+ T cells sorted from blood. The receptors were gathered from a man aged 25 to 40 in good health. CDR3s include the opening cysteine and the closing phenylalanine or tryptophan. Each record gives: CDR3 DNA, CDR3 protein, clone size, V gene, D gene, J gene. D genes are given only for firm matches. Clone size is given for some rows only: seen once, a few or many times, or a class if the clone is expanded.

cdr3_nt: TGCAGCGTTAAGGGGCGGACTAATGAAAAACTGTTTTTT
cdr3_aa: CSVKGRTNEKLFF
clone_size: NA
v_call: TRBV29-1
d_call: NA
j_call: TRBJ1-4

cdr3_nt: TGTGCCAGCAGCTTGGGTGTCGGGAACACCGGGGAGCTGTTTTTT
cdr3_aa: CASSLGVGNTGELFF
clone_size: NA
v_call: TRBV5-4
d_call: NA
j_call: TRBJ2-2

cdr3_nt: TGTGCCAGCAGTGAAAGGAATGTGGCAGGGGGCTCTGGCTACACCTTC
cdr3_aa: CASSERNVAGGSGYTF
clone_size: NA
v_call: TRBV2
d_call: TRBD1
j_call: TRBJ1-2

cdr3_nt: TGTGCCAGCAGTTTAGGGCTCCCCCCCTACAATGAGCAGTTCTTC
cdr3_aa: CASSLGLPPYNEQFF
clone_size: NA
v_call: TRBV27
d_call: NA
j_call: TRBJ2-1

cdr3_nt: TGTGCCAGCAGCCGAACCGACAGGGGGGCCGGGGAGCTGTTTTTT
cdr3_aa: CASSRTDRGAGELFF
clone_size: NA
v_call: TRBV11-3
d_call: TRBD1
j_call: TRBJ2-2

cdr3_nt: TGTGCCAGTAGCTCAAGATCACGGCCAGATACGCAGTATTTT
cdr3_aa: CASSSRSRPDTQYF
clone_size: NA
v_call: TRBV19
d_call: NA
j_call: TRBJ2-3

cdr3_nt: TGTGCCAGCAGTCTACAGGGAGCGGGTACCACAGATACGCAGTATTTT
cdr3_aa: CASSLQGAGTTDTQYF
clone_size: once
v_call: TRBV28
d_call: NA
j_call: TRBJ2-3

cdr3_nt: TGTGCCAGCAGCTTTGGCGGTTTAAAGAACACTGAAGCTTTCTTT
cdr3_aa: CASSFGGLKNTEAFF
clone_size: NA
v_call: TRBV5-4
d_call: NA
j_call: TRBJ1-1

cdr3_nt: TGTGCCAGCAGCTCTAGGGCTGAAAAACTGTTTTTT
cdr3_aa: CASSSRAEKLFF
clone_size: once
v_call: TRBV7-2
d_call: NA
j_call: TRBJ1-4

cdr3_nt: TGTGCCAGCAGCGGGAGTGGGAGGGCAGATACGCAGTATTTT
cdr3_aa: CASSGSGRADTQYF
clone_size: NA
v_call: TRBV5-4
d_call: TRBD2
j_call: TRBJ2-3

cdr3_nt: TGTGCCAGCAAAACTCTGGGACCAGGGCCAGATACGCAGTATTTT
cdr3_aa: CASKTLGPGPDTQYF
clone_size: NA
v_call: TRBV19
d_call: NA
j_call: TRBJ2-3

cdr3_nt: TGTGCTAGTGGTAACTGGGGTGGCTACACCTTC
cdr3_aa: CASGNWGGYTF
clone_size: NA
v_call: TRBV12-5
d_call: NA
j_call: TRBJ1-2

cdr3_nt: TGTGCCAGCTCGAACCGGGGGGATCAGCCCCAGCATTTT
cdr3_aa: CASSNRGDQPQHF
clone_size: NA
v_call: TRBV27
d_call: NA
j_call: TRBJ1-5

cdr3_nt: TGTGCCAGCAGGGGGGACAGGGACGCGCAGTATTTT
cdr3_aa: CASRGDRDAQYF
clone_size: NA
v_call: TRBV6-5
d_call: TRBD1
j_call: TRBJ2-3

cdr3_nt: TGTGCCAGCAGCTCCCCCTGGGAAAAACTGTTTTTT
cdr3_aa: CASSSPWEKLFF
clone_size: NA
v_call: TRBV11-2
d_call: NA
j_call: TRBJ1-4

cdr3_nt: TGCGCCAGCAGCTTGGTGCGGGGCTCTGGGGCCAACGTCCTGACTTTC
cdr3_aa: CASSLVRGSGANVLTF
clone_size: NA
v_call: TRBV5-1
d_call: NA
j_call: TRBJ2-6

cdr3_nt: TGTGCCAGCTCACCGACTAGCGGGAGGGCCTCCCATACGCAGTATTTT
cdr3_aa: CASSPTSGRASHTQYF
clone_size: NA
v_call: TRBV18
d_call: TRBD2
j_call: TRBJ2-3

cdr3_nt: TGCGCCAGCAGTTCCCCCCGGGGGCGAGAGTACACCGGGGAGCTGTTTTTT
cdr3_aa: CASSSPRGREYTGELFF
clone_size: NA
v_call: TRBV5-1
d_call: NA
j_call: TRBJ2-2

cdr3_nt: TGTGCCAGCAGCTTATCCCCTCAGGGGGCGAGCTCCTACAATGAGCAGTTCTTC
cdr3_aa: CASSLSPQGASSYNEQFF
clone_size: once
v_call: TRBV11-2
d_call: TRBD1
j_call: TRBJ2-1

cdr3_nt: TGTGCCAGCAGTTTATTCTCTAGCTTTGAGACCCAGTACTTC
cdr3_aa: CASSLFSSFETQYF
clone_size: NA
v_call: TRBV27
d_call: NA
j_call: TRBJ2-5

cdr3_nt: TGTGCCAGCTCAGGGACTAGCGGGAGAACGGCCTACGAGCAGTACTTC
cdr3_aa: CASSGTSGRTAYEQYF
clone_size: NA
v_call: TRBV18
d_call: TRBD2
j_call: TRBJ2-7

cdr3_nt: TGTGCCAGCACTTCTTCGACAGGCGGTGAAAAACTGTTTTTT
cdr3_aa: CASTSSTGGEKLFF
clone_size: NA
v_call: TRBV6-1
d_call: NA
j_call: TRBJ1-4

cdr3_nt: TGTGCCAGCAGCTGGAGACAGGGGAAGACCGGGGAGCTGTTTTTT
cdr3_aa: CASSWRQGKTGELFF
clone_size: NA
v_call: TRBV14
d_call: TRBD1
j_call: TRBJ2-2

cdr3_nt: TGTGCCAGTACAACAGGGGGATGGGGCACTGAAGCTTTCTTT
cdr3_aa: CASTTGGWGTEAFF
clone_size: NA
v_call: TRBV19
d_call: TRBD1
j_call: TRBJ1-1

cdr3_nt: TGTGCCAGCTCACCACTCCCCGGGGGAGGGGAGACCCAGTACTTC
cdr3_aa: CASSPLPGGGETQYF
clone_size: NA
v_call: TRBV18
d_call: TRBD2
j_call: TRBJ2-5

cdr3_nt: TGTGCCAGCTCACCGACAGGGGCAGGGACTGAAGCTTTCTTT
cdr3_aa: CASSPTGAGTEAFF
clone_size: NA
v_call: TRBV18
d_call: TRBD1
j_call: TRBJ1-1

cdr3_nt: TGTGCCAGCAGTGAAAAGCCAACAGTTGACTACGAGCAGTACTTC
cdr3_aa: CASSEKPTVDYEQYF
clone_size: once
v_call: TRBV6-1
d_call: NA
j_call: TRBJ2-7

cdr3_nt: TGTGCCAGCAGCTTAGCATCACCAATCAATGAGCAGTTCTTC
cdr3_aa: CASSLASPINEQFF
clone_size: once
v_call: TRBV11-2
d_call: NA
j_call: TRBJ2-1

cdr3_nt: TGCGCCAGCAGCTTGTGGGGCGATCACTCTGGGGCCAACGTCCTGACTTTC
cdr3_aa: CASSLWGDHSGANVLTF
clone_size: NA
v_call: TRBV5-1
d_call: NA
j_call: TRBJ2-6

cdr3_nt: TGTGCCAGCAGTTACCTAGGGGACGCCAAAAACATTCAGTACTTC
cdr3_aa: CASSYLGDAKNIQYF
clone_size: NA
v_call: TRBV6-6
d_call: NA
j_call: TRBJ2-4

cdr3_nt: TGCAGCGCTGAAGGGTGCGAGCAGTACTTC
cdr3_aa: CSAEGCEQYF
clone_size: NA
v_call: TRBV29-1
d_call: NA
j_call: TRBJ2-7

cdr3_nt: TGCAGCGTGGGACAGGCGTTCGGGCAGTACTTC
cdr3_aa: CSVGQAFGQYF
clone_size: NA
v_call: TRBV29-1
d_call: TRBD1
j_call: TRBJ2-7

cdr3_nt: TGTGCCAGCAGTGAAGGGGGAGCGGGATCCTACAATGAGCAGTTCTTC
cdr3_aa: CASSEGGAGSYNEQFF
clone_size: NA
v_call: TRBV25-1
d_call: TRBD2
j_call: TRBJ2-1

cdr3_nt: TGTGCCACCAGCAGAGGTACTGAAGCTTTCTTT
cdr3_aa: CATSRGTEAFF
clone_size: NA
v_call: TRBV15
d_call: NA
j_call: TRBJ1-1

cdr3_nt: TGTGCCAGCAGCCAACTAGCGGGAGGCTATCCCTACGAGCAGTACTTC
cdr3_aa: CASSQLAGGYPYEQYF
clone_size: NA
v_call: TRBV5-6
d_call: TRBD2
j_call: TRBJ2-7

cdr3_nt: TGTGCCAGCAGCTTAGCCAGGGACATCGCAGATACGCAGTATTTT
cdr3_aa: CASSLARDIADTQYF
clone_size: NA
v_call: TRBV7-2
d_call: NA
j_call: TRBJ2-3

cdr3_nt: TGTGCCAGCAGCTTAGGTGTGAATCAGCCCCAGCATTTT
cdr3_aa: CASSLGVNQPQHF
clone_size: NA
v_call: TRBV11-2
d_call: NA
j_call: TRBJ1-5

cdr3_nt: TGTGCCAGCAGCGTAGCCTGGGGGATTCCGACTCAAGAGACCCAGTACTTC
cdr3_aa: CASSVAWGIPTQETQYF
clone_size: NA
v_call: TRBV9
d_call: NA
j_call: TRBJ2-5

cdr3_nt: TGTGCCAGCAGCTTAGATTCGGGACAGCCCCAGCATTTT
cdr3_aa: CASSLDSGQPQHF
clone_size: NA
v_call: TRBV11-2
d_call: NA
j_call: TRBJ1-5

cdr3_nt: TGCAGCGTCCCCACGACTAGCGGTACTACCTACAATGAGCAGTTCTTC
cdr3_aa: CSVPTTSGTTYNEQFF
clone_size: NA
v_call: TRBV29-1
d_call: TRBD2
j_call: TRBJ2-1

cdr3_nt: TGTGCCAGCAGTTTCGAGGGAGGACCTTACAATGAGCAGTTCTTC
cdr3_aa: CASSFEGGPYNEQFF
clone_size: NA
v_call: TRBV28
d_call: NA
j_call: TRBJ2-1

cdr3_nt: TGTGCCAGCAGCGTAGAGGGGCTAGCGGGGGAGCAGTACTTC
cdr3_aa: CASSVEGLAGEQYF
clone_size: NA
v_call: TRBV9
d_call: TRBD2
j_call: TRBJ2-7

cdr3_nt: TGTGCCAGCAGTTACTCGATTGGGGGAGAGACCCAGTACTTC
cdr3_aa: CASSYSIGGETQYF
clone_size: NA
v_call: TRBV6-6
d_call: NA
j_call: TRBJ2-5

cdr3_nt: TGTGCCAGTGGAAGACAGGGGTTCCCCGGGGAGCTGTTTTTT
cdr3_aa: CASGRQGFPGELFF
clone_size: once
v_call: TRBV19
d_call: TRBD1
j_call: TRBJ2-2

cdr3_nt: TGTGCCAGCAGCTTAGGTATGTGGACTAGCGGGGTCGAGCAGTTCTTC
cdr3_aa: CASSLGMWTSGVEQFF
clone_size: once
v_call: TRBV11-2
d_call: TRBD2
j_call: TRBJ2-1

cdr3_nt: TGCAGCGTTTGGGGGACAGGGGGCTTTGCAGATACGCAGTATTTT
cdr3_aa: CSVWGTGGFADTQYF
clone_size: NA
v_call: TRBV29-1
d_call: TRBD1
j_call: TRBJ2-3

cdr3_nt: TGTGCCAGCAGCTTAGCGCGCAGCACAGATACGCAGTATTTT
cdr3_aa: CASSLARSTDTQYF
clone_size: NA
v_call: TRBV7-2
d_call: NA
j_call: TRBJ2-3

cdr3_nt: TGTGCCACCAGCAGAGAGTACGAGCAGTACTTC
cdr3_aa: CATSREYEQYF
clone_size: NA
v_call: TRBV15
d_call: NA
j_call: TRBJ2-7

cdr3_nt: TGCGCCAGCAGCTTGCCAGATACCTACAATGAGCAGTTCTTC
cdr3_aa: CASSLPDTYNEQFF
clone_size: NA
v_call: TRBV5-1
d_call: NA
j_call: TRBJ2-1

cdr3_nt: TGTGCCTGGAGTCAGCGGCACACAGATACGCAGTATTTT
cdr3_aa: CAWSQRHTDTQYF
clone_size: NA
v_call: TRBV30
d_call: NA
j_call: TRBJ2-3

cdr3_nt: TGTGCTAGTACGGCCAGCGGCACAGATACGCAGTATTTT
cdr3_aa: CASTASGTDTQYF
clone_size: NA
v_call: TRBV12-5
d_call: NA
j_call: TRBJ2-3